This T cell receptor (beta chain) was profiled in a study of T cells in Graves' hyperthyroidism and ophthalmopathy. This clonotype was counted at least ten times. Antigen unknown. This CDR3 comprises 21 residues. V dropped 6 bases and J dropped 0; count of bases not matched to a gene: 12. Germline CDR1 reads SNHLY; CDR2 reads FYNNEI. RNA transcripts were the template for amplifying TCR beta CDR3 regions. The study used the HTBI primer set for a first-round RT-PCR of the TCR CDR3. MiXCR was run by TCRdb on the multiplex PCR reads, yielding one entry per CDR3 protein. This sample has a few hundred thousand distinct CDR3 sequences, with over 11% found just once. Newly diagnosed hyperthyroidism, duration under 2 months, in patients aged 18 to 65. Fresh 10 ml peripheral blood yielded PBMCs. Study-level points and caveats: A model using 13 V-J features told ophthalmopathy apart from stable hyperthyroidism.

This TCR was sampled from a woman between 25 and 40 years old with Graves' hyperthyroidism that later progressed to Graves' ophthalmopathy. The sample comprised blood. The gene calls are TRBV2 and TRBJ2-6; 15 nucleotides match TRBD2. CDR3 bases: TGTGCCAGCAGCTCAGGACTAGCGGGAGGGGAAAATCACTCTGGGGCCAACGTCCTGACTTTC. Protein sequence: CASSSGLAGGENHSGANVLTF.